A single T cell receptor beta chain is shown here with its context. This clonotype appeared a few times. It has no known antigen specificity. The input lacks base qualities; no much larger clone sits a single base away. The data stem from a study of T cell repertoires in cytomegalovirus infection (dated by TCRdb to the late 2010s). Study-level background: Donor HLA type was relevant to the analysis, as public TCR beta signatures indicated carriage of CMV infection together with the matching HLA type.

General findings and caveats noted by the study authors: The ex vivo response was dominated by HLA-C-restricted CMV-specific TCR beta clonotypes, which also provided the single most frequent clonotype in two of eight donors. In both this cohort and an independent roughly 360-donor cohort, the cumulative frequency of public TCR beta family members distinguished carriers of CMV infection plus the relevant HLA type.

The sample was run on an Illumina HiSeq 1500. The public reads were run again by TCRdb, first through fastp at Q25 and then through MiXCR, and only productive beta chains were kept. Merged by CDR3 protein, the rows form single entries marked with the most common genes and DNA. This sample is represented by 740,000 or so distinct CDR3 sequences; 35% to 45% of them were singletons. Together, the top ten hold around 2.8% of the sample. Sequenced input: PBMCs. This receptor was identified in a human donor in good health (CMV status not recorded). Some clones in this sample may be carry-over from other donors' samples.

The nucleotide sequence reads TGTGCCAGCAGCGCGGGACAGGGGCCTTTCTATGGCTACACCTTC. This translates into CASSAGQGPFYGYTF. The chain couples TRBV7-9 to TRBJ1-2, and TRBD1 aligns with 10 junction nucleotides. Clipping removes 5 bases from V and 4 bases from J, with 7 as the unmatched junction base count. CDR1 is given as SEHNR and CDR2 as FQNEAQ, both from the germline V gene (reference sequence). Counted from cysteine to phenylalanine, this CDR3 has 15 amino acids. Kept here is only the CDR3 DNA, which spans 45 bases and is read in frame from base 1.